Below are 14 T cell receptor beta chains sequenced from a single sample in a study of blood T cell repertoires in COVID-19. Method: immunoSEQ multiplex PCR; TCRdb's copy keeps in-frame clones and lacks some. The data contain about 400,000 clones, more than 70% of them seen just once; the ten biggest clones take up roughly 1.2%. Sequencing used peripheral blood. The source of these receptors is a man aged 40-49 years with acute or convalescent COVID-19.

CDR3 nucleotide sequence: TGTGCCTGGACGGGACAGCTCTCTGGGGCCAACGTCCTGACTTTC. Its protein product is CAWTGQLSGANVLTF. The rearrangement uses TRBV30 and TRBJ2-6, with 7 bases aligning to TRBD1. J was trimmed by 0 bases and V by 4 bases; bases with no gene match: 3. The CDR3 is 15 residues long. CDR1 is GTSNPN and CDR2 is SVGIG in the germline V gene (reference sequence).

The chain combines TRBV15 with TRBJ2-3; perhaps TRBD2 as D (6 bases). Germline-derived CDR1 and CDR2 are LNHNV and YYDKDF (reference sequence). The CDR3 has 15 residues. Trimming removed 4 bases at V and 5 bases at J, with 16 bases between. The CDR3 loop is CATSTLGGIGDTQYF. CDR3 DNA: TGTGCCACCAGCACCCTGGGCGGGATTGGAGATACGCAGTATTTT.

This rearrangement joins TRBV27 to TRBJ2-2; maybe TRBD1 (6 bases). The CDR3 is made up of 15 amino acids. V lost 6 bases and J lost 7, with 18 bases in between. Germline CDR1 is MNHEY and CDR2 is SMNVEV (reference sequence). The CDR3 here is CASSFTRGSGGELFF. DNA of the CDR3: TGTGCCAGCAGCTTTACCAGGGGTTCTGGCGGGGAGCTGTTTTTT.

The gene calls are TRBV24-1 and TRBJ2-3; 8 bases match TRBD2. The ends lost 3 bases at V and 1 base at J; junction bases unmatched: 5. CDR1 is KGHDR, CDR2 SFDVKD, per germline. This CDR3 is built from 16 residues. For the CDR3, the DNA is TGTGCCACCAGTGATCCACGGGAGGGGCGCACAGATACGCAGTATTTT. It yields the protein CATSDPREGRTDTQYF.

Only a few counts were recorded for this clone. The chain employs TRBV5-6 and TRBJ2-1; weak D call: TRBD1 (6 bases). Germline V gene lookup returns CDR1 SGHDT and CDR2 YYEEEE. Deletions cut 4 bases from V and 8 bases from J, with 10 bases between. This CDR3 is built from 12 residues. The CDR3 coding sequence is TGTGCCAGCAGCAAGGACAGAGATGAGCAGTTCTTC. Its protein is CASSKDRDEQFF.

This chain uses TRBV6-5 with TRBJ1-5; TRBD1 matches 7 bases. CDR1 is MNHEY and CDR2 is SVGAGI in the germline V gene. The CDR3 has 14 residues. Trimming cost V 10 bases and J 0 bases; bases outside gene matches: 6. The CDR3 DNA sequence: TGTGCCATCTACGAGGGGGCTAGCAATCAGCCCCAGCATTTT. Translating gives CAIYEGASNQPQHF.

J is TRBJ1-1 and V is TRBV4-1, with D possibly being TRBD1 (5 bases). Trimming removed 1 base from V and 1 base from J, with 7 bases in between. CDR1 MGHRA and CDR2 YSYEKL come from the germline V gene. This CDR3 has 14 residues. CDR3 coding DNA: TGCGCCAGCAGCCAAGGACAGAGGAACACTGAAGCTTTCTTT. Translation gives CASSQGQRNTEAFF.

This chain uses TRBV4-2 with TRBJ2-7, with TRBD1 matching over 8 bases. The V segment lost 0 bases and the J segment 4 bases; nucleotides outside the gene matches: 8. The CDR3 has 16 residues. From germline, CDR1 is LGHNA and CDR2 YNFKEQ. CDR3 sequence: CASSQDEAGGLYEQYF. The CDR3 DNA follows: TGTGCCAGCAGCCAAGATGAGGCAGGGGGCCTATACGAGCAGTACTTC.

This chain links TRBV18 with TRBJ1-6, with 9 bases fitting TRBD1. Trimming at V came to 3 bases and at J to 10 bases, leaving 13 bases not matched to a gene. This CDR3 spans 17 amino acids. Germline-derived CDR1 and CDR2 are KGHSH and LQKENI. The CDR3 spells CASSPREPGQGGSPLHF. The CDR3 coding sequence is TGTGCCAGCTCACCCCGGGAACCGGGACAGGGAGGATCACCCCTCCACTTT.

The chain is built from TRBV10-3 and TRBJ2-1; D is possibly TRBD2 (6 bases). CDR3 length equals 15 residues. V lost 3 bases to trimming and J lost 8 bases, with 17 bases between them. CDR1 and CDR2 (germline): ENHRY, SYGVKD. CDR3 DNA: TGTGCCATCAGTGATTCGCGGGGTGGCCGGGATGAGCAGTTCTTC. Amino acids: CAISDSRGGRDEQFF.

The J gene is TRBJ2-2, the V gene TRBV18; possibly TRBD2 for D (7 bases). Trimming removed 1 base from V and 7 bases from J, with 13 bases in between. This CDR3 comprises 15 residues. Germline values: CDR1 KGHSH, CDR2 LQKENI. The CDR3 here is CASSPQAGANGELFF. CDR3 in DNA: TGTGCCAGCTCACCACAGGCGGGGGCGAACGGGGAGCTGTTTTTT. The whole variable domain, remainder taken from reference TRBV18 and TRBJ2-2, is NAGVMQNPRHLVRRRGQEARLRCSPMKGHSHVYWYRQLPEEGLKFMVYLQKENIIDESGMPKERFSAEFPKEGPSILRIQQVVRGDSAAYFCASSPQAGANGELFFGEGSRLTVL.

V gene TRBV10-1 combines with J gene TRBJ2-3; D uncertain. V shed 4 bases and J shed 6 bases, with 11 bases lying between them. The CDR3 length is 13 residues. Germline V gene sequence: CDR1 WNHNN, CDR2 SYGVQD (reference sequence). CDR3 nucleotides: TGCGCCAGCAGTGTTGCGTACGATGATACGCAGTATTTT. Its translation is CASSVAYDDTQYF.

V usage is TRBV7-8 and J usage is TRBJ1-2; D ambiguous. The ends were cut back, 1 base at V and 4 bases at J, with 13 bases in the middle. CDR1 and CDR2 from the germline V gene are SGHVS and FQNEAQ. This CDR3 is 15 amino acids long. The CDR3 DNA reads as TGTGCCAGCAGCTTAGGGTTAAGACACCCCTATGGCTACACCTTC. It is translated as CASSLGLRHPYGYTF.

As to this clone: The junction departs from the called germline gene at one end, perhaps through a read error. The chain carries TRBV6-2 or TRBV6-3 and TRBJ1-1; D possibly corresponds to TRBD1 (6 bases). This CDR3 comprises 13 residues. CDR1 MNHEY and CDR2 SVGEGT come from the germline V gene. The CDR3 sequence is CASSSATSRTASF. For the CDR3, the DNA is TGTGCCAGCAGTTCGGCTACTTCCCGGACAGCCAGCTTT.